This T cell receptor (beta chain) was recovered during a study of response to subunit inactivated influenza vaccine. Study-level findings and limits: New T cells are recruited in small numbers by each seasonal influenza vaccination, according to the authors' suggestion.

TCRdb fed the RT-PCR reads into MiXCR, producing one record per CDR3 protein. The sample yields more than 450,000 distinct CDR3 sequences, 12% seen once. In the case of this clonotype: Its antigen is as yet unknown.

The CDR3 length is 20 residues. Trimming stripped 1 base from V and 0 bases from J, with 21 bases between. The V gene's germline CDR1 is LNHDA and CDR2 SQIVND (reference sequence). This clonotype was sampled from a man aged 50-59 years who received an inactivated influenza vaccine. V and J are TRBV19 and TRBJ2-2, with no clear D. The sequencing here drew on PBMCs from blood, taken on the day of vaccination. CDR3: CASSIGRAYYGYANTGELFF. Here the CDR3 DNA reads TGTGCCAGTAGTATAGGCCGGGCCTATTACGGTTACGCGAACACCGGGGAGCTGTTTTTT. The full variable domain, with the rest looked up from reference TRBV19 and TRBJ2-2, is DGGITQSPKYLFRKEGQNVTLSCEQNLNHDAMYWYRQDPGQGLRLIYYSQIVNDFQKGDIAEGYSVSREKKESFPLTVTSAQKNPTAFYLCASSIGRAYYGYANTGELFFGEGSRLTVL.